The 9 T cell receptor beta chains in this list originate from one sample, sequenced in a study of OX40 agonist ivuxolimab in advanced cancers. Clones were read by immunoSEQ multiplex PCR, and TCRdb kept only the in-frame ones, dropping some. Here the sample spans about 61,000 clones, approximately 86% being singletons. The source material was CD4+ or CD8+ T cells sorted from blood, sampled in a trial of the OX40 agonist ivuxolimab. These receptors were obtained from an adult with an advanced solid tumor such as melanoma, head and neck, liver or kidney cancer.

The chain links TRBV19 to TRBJ1-2; 8 bases agree with TRBD1. The CDR3 runs to 12 residues. V was pared by 2 bases and J by 8 bases, with 1 base of the junction left unmatched. Per germline, CDR1 LNHDA and CDR2 SQIVND (reference sequence). CDR3 nucleotides: TGTGCCAGTAGTATAAGACAGGGGGGCTACACCTTC. Translation: CASSIRQGGYTF. The whole variable domain, filled in from reference TRBV19 and TRBJ1-2, reads DGGITQSPKYLFRKEGQNVTLSCEQNLNHDAMYWYRQDPGQGLRLIYYSQIVNDFQKGDIAEGYSVSREKKESFPLTVTSAQKNPTAFYLCASSIRQGGYTFGSGTRLTVV.

The V gene is TRBV18, the J gene TRBJ1-1; D gene unclear. CDR3 length: 15 amino acids. V gave up 3 bases and J gave up 0 bases, with 11 bases separating them. Germline assignment: CDR1 KGHSH and CDR2 LQKENI. The CDR3 reads CASSPQTGMNTEAFF. The DNA for the CDR3 is TGTGCCAGCTCACCCCAGACGGGGATGAACACTGAAGCTTTCTTT.

This sequence joins TRBV5-8 and TRBJ1-1; D ambiguous. Per the germline V gene, CDR1 is SGHTS and CDR2 is YDEGEE. Trimming removed 10 bases from V and 2 bases from J, with 15 bases in between. The CDR3 contains 13 residues. CDR3 amino acids: CAGAYGLNTEAFF. The CDR3 region has the DNA TGTGCCGGAGCTTACGGTCTCAACACTGAAGCTTTCTTT.

The genes are TRBV5-1 and TRBJ2-3; the D gene is possibly TRBD2 (7 bases). CDR1 and CDR2 (germline): SGHRS, YFSETQ. This CDR3 spans 17 amino acids. With 4 bases removed from V and 1 base from J, the gap between germline ends came to 19 bases. The CDR3 is CASSHRSTGGRTDTQYF. CDR3 DNA: TGCGCCAGCAGCCACCGTTCAACCGGGGGGCGCACAGATACGCAGTATTTT.

This chain joins TRBV7-2 and TRBJ2-7; D possibly matches TRBD1 or TRBD2 (5 bases each). Trimming left V 1 base short and J 5 bases short, with 15 bases between. Germline CDR1 and CDR2: SGHTA and FQGNSA. This CDR3 is built from 15 residues. The CDR3 bases are TGTGCCAGCAGCTTAGGGGGGACCTTACTCCACGAGCAGTACTTC. It encodes CASSLGGTLLHEQYF.

The V call is TRBV7-2, the J call TRBJ1-2, with D tentatively TRBD1 (5 bases). The length of the CDR3 is 13 residues. V lost 5 bases, J lost 3 bases, and 10 bases lay in between. The V gene's germline CDR1 is SGHTA and CDR2 FQGNSA. CDR3 protein: CASSAQGYYGYTF. The CDR3 bases are TGTGCCAGCAGCGCCCAGGGTTACTATGGCTACACCTTC.

V is TRBV19 and J is TRBJ2-1; TRBD2 agrees at 9 bases. From germline, CDR1 is LNHDA and CDR2 SQIVND (reference sequence). With 4 bases clipped from V and 6 bases from J, the junction kept 13 bases outside the gene matches. The CDR3 consists of 17 residues. CDR3: CASSTTIGAGGANEQFF. DNA for the CDR3: TGTGCCAGTAGTACGACCATTGGAGCGGGGGGCGCCAATGAGCAGTTCTTC. Full variable domain (outside the CDR3, taken from reference TRBV19 and TRBJ2-1): DGGITQSPKYLFRKEGQNVTLSCEQNLNHDAMYWYRQDPGQGLRLIYYSQIVNDFQKGDIAEGYSVSREKKESFPLTVTSAQKNPTAFYLCASSTTIGAGGANEQFFGPGTRLTVL.

The chain recombines TRBV29-1 with TRBJ2-5; 8 bases map to TRBD1. Germline CDR1 is SQVTM and CDR2 is ANQGSEA. The CDR3 consists of 13 residues. Trimming at V came to 7 bases and at J to 4 bases, leaving 8 bases not matched to a gene. The CDR3 here is CSAGQGGGETQYF. The DNA of the CDR3 is TGCAGCGCTGGACAGGGTGGTGGAGAGACCCAGTACTTC. The entire variable domain, with the rest obtained from reference TRBV29-1 and TRBJ2-5, is as follows: SAVISQKPSRDICQRGTSLTIQCQVDSQVTMMFWYRQQPGQSLTLIATANQGSEATYESGFVIDKFPISRPNLTFSTLTVSNMSPEDSSIYLCSAGQGGGETQYFGPGTRLLVL.

This chain joins TRBV4-1 and TRBJ1-5; a weak D match, TRBD1 (6 bases). The CDR3 covers 14 residues. Germline V lookup: CDR1 MGHRA, CDR2 YSYEKL. V dropped 4 bases and J dropped 3 bases, with 10 bases sitting between them. CDR3 amino acids: CASSLQGNNQPQHF. CDR3 sequence (DNA): TGCGCCAGCAGCCTACAGGGAAACAATCAGCCCCAGCATTTT.